These 10 T cell receptor beta chains were all obtained from the same sample, sequenced in a study of regulatory T cells in long-lasting Graves disease. Time point given: newly diagnosed GD, antithyroid drugs for less than 3 months. Generation of the TCR library employed RNA extracted from PBMCs. Assembly of TCR beta libraries relied on iRepertoire HTBI primers together with Arm-PCR of CDR3 regions. TCRdb reprocessed the multiplex PCR reads with MiXCR, giving one entry per CDR3 protein. This table holds some 250,000 distinct CDR3 sequences, about 20% found once. The same specimen was also included in a second study, on T cells in Graves' hyperthyroidism and ophthalmopathy.

Sequencing used peripheral blood mononuclear cells (PBMCs), obtained at new diagnosis, from a patient treated with antithyroid drugs. The receptors come from a woman under 40 with Graves disease.

The chain carries TRBV10-3 and TRBJ1-1; a possible D gene is TRBD1 (5 bases). V lost 6 bases, J lost 3 bases, and 14 bases lay in between. The CDR3 length is 14 residues. Germline loops: CDR1 ENHRY, CDR2 SYGVKD. The CDR3 region has the DNA TGTGCCATCAGGGATCTGGGACTCCACACTGAAGCTTTCTTT. Translated: CAIRDLGLHTEAFF.

This chain joins TRBV2 and TRBJ2-3; 11 bases align to TRBD2. The DNA end lines up better with TRBJ2-7; the J call may be wrong. Germline CDR1 and CDR2: SNHLY and FYNNEI. The CDR3 has 14 residues. CDR3 bases: TGTGCCAGCAGGAGACTAGCGGGGAGGAATGAGCAGTACTTC. Protein sequence: CASRRLAGRNEQYF.

Many counts were recorded for this clonotype. One end of the junction fails to match germline, which may point to a read error. V usage is TRBV24-1 and J usage is TRBJ2-7; D might be TRBD1 (6 bases). This CDR3 region has 12 residues. CDR1 is KGHDR and CDR2 is SFDVKD in the germline V gene. The CDR3 nucleotides are TGTGCCACCGGTGACAGGCCCTACGAGCAGTACTTC. Translation: CATGDRPYEQYF.

The table lists this clonotype with many counts. The J gene is TRBJ2-7, the V gene TRBV3-1, with TRBD1 matching over 8 bases. Unmatched junction bases numbered 9, after V lost 4 bases and J lost 4 bases. Germline lookup yields CDR1 LGHDT and CDR2 YNNKEL (reference sequence). This CDR3 region has 15 residues. In nucleotides, the CDR3 is TGTGCCAGCAGCCGGCTGGACAGGGCTACTTACGAGCAGTACTTC. Translating it yields CASSRLDRATYEQYF.

The sample holds a few counts of this clonotype. CDR3 region: CASSQVESRGEKLFF. In DNA form, the CDR3 reads TGCGCCAGCAGCCAAGTTGAGTCCAGAGGTGAAAAACTGTTTTTT. The gene calls are TRBV4-1 and TRBJ1-4, with D hard to call. The CDR3 is 15 residues long. V lost 1 base to trimming and J lost 7 bases, with 13 bases between them. Per germline, CDR1 MGHRA and CDR2 YSYEKL.

This clonotype was recorded at least ten times. The chain recombines TRBV4-1 with TRBJ2-6, with D perhaps matching TRBD1 (6 bases). The germline gives CDR1 MGHRA, CDR2 YSYEKL. The CDR3 runs to 17 residues. V was pared by 3 bases and J by 4 bases, with 16 bases between. CDR3 region: CASSQDPGDPGANVLTF. The CDR3 coding sequence is TGCGCCAGCAGCCAGGACCCAGGGGATCCCGGGGCCAACGTCCTGACTTTC.

This clonotype was seen at least ten times. The chain links TRBV20-1 to TRBJ2-3, with D possibly called TRBD1 or TRBD2 (5 bases each). V lost 6 bases and J 2 bases, leaving 12 bases between the germline ends. The germline V gene has CDR1 DFQATT and CDR2 SNEGSKA (reference sequence). The length of the CDR3 is 13 residues. The CDR3 spells CSARRDATDTQYF. Written as DNA, the CDR3 is TGCAGTGCCCGCCGGGACGCCACAGATACGCAGTATTTT.

This clonotype was seen at least ten times. The rearrangement links TRBV3-1 to TRBJ2-5, with D perhaps TRBD1 (5 bases). V was trimmed by 1 base and J by 2 bases, leaving 5 bases between them. Germline V gene lookup returns CDR1 LGHDT and CDR2 YNNKEL (reference sequence). The CDR3 has 13 amino acids. CDR3 protein: CASSQGQQETQYF. As DNA, the CDR3 is TGTGCCAGCAGCCAAGGACAGCAAGAGACCCAGTACTTC.

The chain links TRBV6-1 to TRBJ2-2; 8 positions match TRBD1. Looked up from germline, CDR1 is MNHNS and CDR2 is SASEGT. V dropped 8 bases and J dropped 1; count of bases not matched to a gene: 0. CDR3 length equals 13 residues. The CDR3 DNA follows: TGTGCCAGCGACAGGGGGAACACCGGGGAGCTGTTTTTT. It encodes CASDRGNTGELFF.

The chain links TRBV13 to TRBJ1-5; 7 bases map to TRBD1. The V and J ends lost 1 base and 6 bases, in that order; junction bases with no gene match: 6. The CDR3 loop spans 15 amino acids. The germline gives CDR1 PRHDT, CDR2 FYEKMQ (reference sequence). As DNA, the CDR3 is TGTGCCAGCAGCTTAGAGGCAGGGGGTGCTCAGCCCCAGCATTTT. Translation gives CASSLEAGGAQPQHF.